This passage covers 23 T cell receptor beta chains from one sample sequenced in a study of immune cell composition in non-small cell lung cancer. This table comes from immunoSEQ multiplex PCR, and its TCRdb copy is limited to in-frame clones, with some not included. The sample lists a few thousand clones; 81% were seen once. The specimen was lung tumor tissue. The receptors here all came from a human donor with non-small cell lung cancer.

The genes are TRBV10-1 and TRBJ2-7, with D perhaps matching TRBD1 (6 bases). Deletions cut 2 bases from V and 2 bases from J, with 13 bases between. Per the germline V gene, CDR1 is WNHNN and CDR2 is SYGVQD (reference sequence). The CDR3 is 15 residues long. The CDR3 DNA sequence: TGCGCCAGCAGTGAGGGCCAGGGGTCGACCTACGAGCAGTACTTC. It translates to CASSEGQGSTYEQYF.

The chain couples TRBV6-5 to TRBJ1-2; D gene ambiguous. The CDR3 totals 12 residues. Deletions cut 8 bases from V and 1 base from J, with 8 bases between. Germline CDR1 is MNHEY and CDR2 is SVGAGI. The CDR3 region is CASLDINYGYTF. Here the CDR3 DNA reads TGTGCCAGCCTCGACATTAACTATGGCTACACCTTC.

J is TRBJ2-1 and V is TRBV5-1, with 8 bases matching TRBD2. Germline values: CDR1 SGHRS, CDR2 YFSETQ. V lost 0 bases to trimming and J lost 4 bases; unmatched junction nucleotides: 24. The CDR3 loop spans 22 amino acids. The CDR3 here is CASSLVQGPLITSGGGYNEQFF. In nucleotides, the CDR3 is TGCGCCAGCAGCTTGGTACAGGGTCCCTTAATTACTAGCGGAGGGGGATACAATGAGCAGTTCTTC. Complete variable domain (other parts from reference TRBV5-1 and TRBJ2-1): KAGVTQTPRYLIKTRGQQVTLSCSPISGHRSVSWYQQTPGQGLQFLFEYFSETQRNKGNFPGRFSGRQFSNSRSEMNVSTLELGDSALYLCASSLVQGPLITSGGGYNEQFFGPGTRLTVL.

The genes are TRBV30 and TRBJ1-6; D might be TRBD1 (6 bases). The germline V and J ends were trimmed by 4 bases and 8 bases, with 12 bases remaining between them. The length of the CDR3 is 13 residues. Germline V lookup: CDR1 GTSNPN, CDR2 SVGIG (reference sequence). The CDR3 sequence is CAWNRDRDSPLHF. DNA for the CDR3: TGTGCCTGGAACAGGGATAGAGATTCACCCCTCCACTTT.

The genes are TRBV5-1 and TRBJ2-1; 8 nucleotides align to TRBD2. In germline, CDR1 is SGHRS, CDR2 YFSETQ. The CDR3 is 14 amino acids. V trimming: 6 bases; J trimming: 1 base; junction bases outside the gene matches: 3. This chain's CDR3 is CASTGGDSYNEQFF. CDR3 in DNA: TGCGCCAGCACGGGAGGGGATTCCTACAATGAGCAGTTCTTC.

The chain couples TRBV11-2 to TRBJ2-7; perhaps TRBD2 as D (5 bases). Trimming took off 4 bases at V and 3 bases at J, with 13 bases between the two ends. There are 14 residues in the CDR3. The germline CDR1 and CDR2 sequences are SGHAT and FQNNGV. The CDR3 DNA sequence: TGTGCCAGCAGCTCGGACTTCCCCTTCTACGAGCAGTACTTC. It codes for CASSSDFPFYEQYF.

The chain recombines TRBV19 with TRBJ2-4; 8 bases line up with TRBD2. The CDR3 has 16 amino acids. With V trimmed by 6 bases and J by 0 bases, 7 bases remained unmatched. The germline gives CDR1 LNHDA, CDR2 SQIVND (reference sequence). The CDR3 loop reads CASRAGDALAKNIQYF. CDR3 nucleotides: TGTGCCAGTAGAGCGGGGGATGCACTAGCCAAAAACATTCAGTACTTC. Full variable domain (outside the CDR3, taken from reference TRBV19 and TRBJ2-4): DGGITQSPKYLFRKEGQNVTLSCEQNLNHDAMYWYRQDPGQGLRLIYYSQIVNDFQKGDIAEGYSVSREKKESFPLTVTSAQKNPTAFYLCASRAGDALAKNIQYFGAGTRLSVL.

The chain has TRBV18 and TRBJ2-5; TRBD1 is a possible D gene (6 bases). V gave up 2 bases and J gave up 2 bases, with 12 bases separating them. This CDR3 has 15 amino acids. Per the germline V gene, CDR1 is KGHSH and CDR2 is LQKENI. Here the CDR3 reads CASSPGRGPQETQYF. CDR3 nucleotides: TGTGCCAGCTCACCAGGCAGGGGCCCTCAAGAGACCCAGTACTTC.

The rearrangement uses TRBV28 and TRBJ2-5, with D possibly matching TRBD1 (5 bases). Trimming left V 10 bases short and J 3 bases short, with 15 bases between. CDR3 length: 13 residues. Germline V lookup: CDR1 MDHEN, CDR2 SYDVKM. The DNA for the CDR3 is TGTGCCACCTTGTTTGACAGTAAAGAGACCCAGTACTTC. Protein: CATLFDSKETQYF.

This clone appeared a few times. The chain couples TRBV5-1 to TRBJ2-2, with D possibly TRBD2 on 5 matching bases. This CDR3 spans 15 amino acids. CDR1 and CDR2 (germline): SGHRS, YFSETQ. V shed 0 bases and J shed 2 bases, with 8 bases lying between them. The DNA for the CDR3 is TGCGCCAGCAGCTTGGATACTAGAAACACCGGGGAGCTGTTTTTT. It encodes CASSLDTRNTGELFF.

V and J are TRBV9 and TRBJ2-3; D may be TRBD2 (5 bases). Trimming took 0 bases from V and 2 from J, leaving 10 bases between them. This CDR3 comprises 15 residues. The V gene's germline CDR1 is SGDLS and CDR2 YYNGEE. DNA of the CDR3: TGTGCCAGCAGCGTAGGGCCCGGGATCACAGATACGCAGTATTTT. Its translation: CASSVGPGITDTQYF. Drawing the rest from reference TRBV9 and TRBJ2-3, the complete variable domain is DSGVTQTPKHLITATGQRVTLRCSPRSGDLSVYWYQQSLDQGLQFLIQYYNGEERAKGNILERFSAQQFPDLHSELNLSSLELGDSALYFCASSVGPGITDTQYFGPGTRLTVL.

This chain connects TRBV28 to TRBJ1-1, with 8 bases aligning to TRBD1. Per the germline V gene, CDR1 is MDHEN and CDR2 is SYDVKM. The CDR3 runs 17 residues. Germline trimming cut 1 base from V and 5 bases from J; bases unmatched to any gene: 12. CDR3 protein: CASSLYLLLQGDTEAFF. CDR3 nucleotide sequence: TGTGCCAGCAGTTTATATTTATTACTACAGGGGGATACTGAAGCTTTCTTT.

The DNA of the CDR3 is TGTGCCACCAGCTCATATCAGGGGGGAGAGACCCAGTACTTC. This encodes CATSSYQGGETQYF. V usage is TRBV15 and J usage is TRBJ2-5; a possible D gene is TRBD1 (7 bases). Trimming cost V 5 bases and J 4 bases, with 14 bases left between them. Germline V gene lookup returns CDR1 LNHNV and CDR2 YYDKDF (reference sequence). The CDR3 length is 14 residues.

The chain combines TRBV18 with TRBJ2-1; TRBD1 matches at 9 bases. V dropped 5 bases and J dropped 5; count of bases not matched to a gene: 7. The CDR3 contains 15 residues. Germline assignment: CDR1 KGHSH and CDR2 LQKENI. CDR3 residues: CASSSGQGVNNEQFF. In DNA form, the CDR3 reads TGTGCCAGCTCATCGGGACAGGGTGTCAACAATGAGCAGTTCTTC.

The chain is built from TRBV30 and TRBJ1-3; D unclear. The CDR3 runs 13 residues. Trimming cost V 5 bases and J 0 bases, with 8 bases left between them. Germline V lookup: CDR1 GTSNPN, CDR2 SVGIG (reference sequence). CDR3 coding DNA: TGTGCCTGGTACAGATTCTCTGGAAACACCATATATTTT. Amino acids: CAWYRFSGNTIYF. Together with reference TRBV30 and TRBJ1-3, the CDR3 gives the full variable domain: SQTIHQWPATLVQPVGSPLSLECTVEGTSNPNLYWYRQAAGRGLQLLFYSVGIGQISSEVPQNLSASRPQDRQFILSSKKLLLSDSGFYLCAWYRFSGNTIYFGEGSWLTVV.

The genes are TRBV28 and TRBJ1-2; 9 nucleotides match TRBD1. With 6 bases clipped from V and 7 bases from J, the junction kept 3 bases outside the gene matches. CDR3 length: 12 amino acids. CDR1 is MDHEN and CDR2 is SYDVKM in the germline V gene. The CDR3, as DNA: TGTGCCAGCAGACAGGGGGCGCTTGGCTACACCTTC. It encodes CASRQGALGYTF.

The genes are TRBV29-1 and TRBJ1-1; D call uncertain. The ends were cut back, 4 bases at V and 7 bases at J, with 7 bases in the middle. The CDR3 has 10 residues. From germline, CDR1 is SQVTM and CDR2 ANQGSEA. DNA of the CDR3: TGCAGCGTTGGACACCTTGAAGCTTTCTTT. Translated, it gives CSVGHLEAFF.

On this clone: At one end the junction does not follow the germline gene, possibly because of a read error. The identical CDR3 is also encoded by other nucleotide sequences in the sample. As DNA, the CDR3 is TGTGCCAGCAGCGTAAAGGCGGGAGACTGCGAGCAGTATTTC. Its translation is CASSVKAGDCEQYF. V is TRBV9 and J is TRBJ2-7; 7 positions agree with TRBD2. This CDR3 comprises 14 residues. Germline CDR1 reads SGDLS; CDR2 reads YYNGEE.

This clone was counted between two and nine times. The genes are TRBV7-9 and TRBJ2-7; TRBD2 agrees at 7 bases. The J segment lost 7 bases and the V segment lost 5 bases, leaving 11 bases of the junction unmatched. CDR1 is SEHNR and CDR2 is FQNEAQ in the germline V gene (reference sequence). The length of the CDR3 is 14 residues. In DNA, the CDR3 is TGTGCCAGCAGCACCCCCACGGGGGGTCAAGAGCAGTACTTC. Its translation: CASSTPTGGQEQYF.

This chain uses TRBV19 with TRBJ1-6; D may be TRBD1 (6 bases). Germline V gives CDR1 LNHDA, CDR2 SQIVND (reference sequence). This CDR3 region has 15 residues. V was cut by 7 bases and J by 7 bases, with 17 bases left in between. CDR3: CASKSPDRTNSPLHF. For the CDR3, the DNA is TGTGCCAGTAAGTCACCCGACAGGACAAATTCACCCCTCCACTTT.

This rearrangement joins TRBV6-4 to TRBJ1-2, with a tentative D call TRBD1 (5 bases). Trimming took off 4 bases at V and 2 bases at J, with 8 bases between the two ends. This CDR3 has 13 amino acids. CDR1 is MRHNA, CDR2 SNTAGT, per germline. CDR3 amino acids: CASSGGQNYGYTF. The CDR3 DNA sequence: TGTGCCAGCAGTGGTGGACAAAACTATGGCTACACCTTC.

J is TRBJ2-7 and V is TRBV7-6, with a weak D call TRBD2 (7 bases). Germline CDR1 reads SGHVS; CDR2 reads FNYEAQ. This CDR3 is 14 amino acids long. V dropped 5 bases and J dropped 5 bases, with 16 bases sitting between them. As DNA, the CDR3 is TGTGCCAGCAGCCCGGTGGGGGGGCGGCACGAGCAGTACTTC. Protein product: CASSPVGGRHEQYF.

This chain joins TRBV9 and TRBJ2-7; 7 nucleotides align to TRBD2. Germline CDR1 SGDLS, CDR2 YYNGEE. V trimming: 3 bases; J trimming: 4 bases; junction bases outside the gene matches: 13. The CDR3 sequence is 16 residues long. CDR3 sequence: CASSAGTTDILYEQYF. DNA of the CDR3: TGTGCCAGCAGCGCTGGGACTACCGACATCCTTTACGAGCAGTACTTC.